The rows below give T cell receptor beta chains drawn from one sample of a study of shared clonotypes between healthy human individuals. TCRdb keeps only in-frame clones here, not all; method: immunoSEQ multiplex PCR. The sample contains about 1 million clones, roughly 80% of which appear only once. Sample: memory CD4+ T cells sorted from blood. The source of these receptors is a young man in good health. The conserved cysteine and the conserved F or W are not part of the CDR3 here.

>TRBJ2-5|TRBV2
ASRGGVQETQY
>TRBJ1-5|TRBV28
ASSFRSGNQPQH
>TRBJ1-1|TRBV28
ASSAGTASRNTEAF
>TRBJ1-1|TRBV6-5
ASSSRRVGNTEAF
>TRBJ2-1|TRBV5-1
ASSGASSYNEQF
>TRBJ2-2|TRBV11-2
ASSLTGANTGELF
>TRBJ2-7|TRBV27
ASSLRGSYEQY
>TRBJ2-1|TRBV27
ASSPRLAGVSYNEQF
>TRBJ2-1|TRBV7-9
ASSSLLLAGGNEQF
>TRBJ2-3|TRBV28
ASSPPASGSTDTQY
>TRBJ2-3|TRBV27
ASTGLGNTQY
>TRBJ1-1|TRBV29-1
SGGQPNTEAF
>TRBJ2-5|TRBV2
ASKVGTTYQETQY
>TRBJ1-5|TRBV28
ASSLRTLPQH
>TRBJ2-1|TRBV11-2
ASRPLAGGPGEQF
>TRBJ2-7|TRBV7-2
ASSPAGTGSPYEQY
>TRBJ2-3|TRBV4-1
ASSFLPGLALTDTQY
>TRBJ1-3|TRBV7-2
ASSVEGGDTIY
>TRBJ1-1|TRBV30
AWSSTGATEAF
>TRBJ2-7|TRBV4-3
ASSQEAGSSYEQY
>TRBJ2-4|TRBV7-2
ASSLPGGTKNIQY
>TRBJ1-1|TRBV19
ASMKDYSPVF
>TRBJ1-1|TRBV7-9
ASSLFLGPNTEAF
>TRBJ1-1|TRBV4-3
ASSQVDSNTEAF
>TRBJ2-1|TRBV28
ASAKSGGGRSSYNEQF
>NA|TRBV4-1
ASSQENEQY
>TRBJ1-1|TRBV5-8
ASTFRGDRGRTEAF
>TRBJ2-5|TRBV7-2
ASSFIRLAGETQY
>TRBJ1-6|TRBV6-6
ASRKNSPLH
>TRBJ1-1|TRBV2
ASSLSAGTEAF
>TRBJ1-2|TRBV5-4
ASSLAMGSSDGYT
>TRBJ2-1|TRBV19
ASSIFGAEQF
>TRBJ2-2|TRBV10-3
ATNSRGNTGELF
>TRBJ1-2|TRBV10-1
ASSPRDRGVSYGYT
>TRBJ1-5|TRBV23-1
ASSQTGQLNQPQH
>TRBJ2-5|TRBV18
ASSPSGETQY
>TRBJ2-3|TRBV7-2
ASSLGDRATDTQY
>TRBJ2-6|TRBV27
ASSSPGVVSSGANVLT
>TRBJ2-7|TRBV2
ASSERDSSYEQY
>TRBJ1-5|TRBV7-9
ASSPRGVDNQPQH
>TRBJ2-2|TRBV14
ASSHRGQANTGELF
>TRBJ1-1|TRBV18
ASSPGGLNTEAF
>TRBJ2-3|TRBV4-1
ASSQETSGTGTQY
>TRBJ1-5|TRBV12-5
ASGLGGYNQPQH
>TRBJ2-5|TRBV5-1
ASSLGAGQGPTQY
>TRBJ1-5|TRBV4-1
ASSLGQGAQPQH
>TRBJ2-3|TRBV5-4
ASSPRDRAPPSTDTQY
>TRBJ2-7|TRBV7-2
ASSTRGQGAEEQY
>TRBJ1-5|TRBV6-1
ASSETGIQPQH
>TRBJ2-1|TRBV5-1
ASSGGSGASSYNEQF
>TRBJ1-1|TRBV5-4
ASSPWGNTEAF
>TRBJ1-1|TRBV7-2
ASSAAGRSETEAF
>TRBJ1-5|TRBV6-1
ASKEIPPQH
>TRBJ2-1|TRBV4-3
ASSQDWQGTSYNEQF
>TRBJ1-2|TRBV5-8
ASSLFKGGYT
>TRBJ2-5|TRBV29-1
SVEDLLWAGTQY
>TRBJ2-2|TRBV18
ASSPNRGNTGELF